These 20 T cell receptor beta chains share one sample of origin, sequenced in a study of T cell clusters in autoimmune cytopenias. TRB amplification used roughly 250 ng of peripheral blood genomic DNA. One tube held mixed TRB-A and TRB-B primer pools for touch-down PCR. TCRdb re-called the multiplex PCR reads and gives one entry per CDR3 protein, without DNA. Reported are 5,500 to 8,500 distinct CDR3 sequences; the ten largest clones contain approximately 17%. Sequenced material: peripheral blood. The origin of the receptors is a human donor with an autoimmune cytopenia or autoimmune hepatitis (not recorded which).

The CDR3 reads CSARGGTDGELFF. The V call is TRBV20-1, the J call TRBJ2-2; the D gene TCRdb calls, TRBD2, cannot be checked with no DNA. The CDR3 is 13 amino acids. Looked up from germline, CDR1 is DFQATT and CDR2 is SNEGSKA (reference sequence).

This clonotype shows up as medium-sized by frequency. The chain has TRBV11-1 and TRBJ2-5; the TCRdb D gene call, TRBD2, has no DNA to confirm it. Germline V CDR1 and CDR2: SGHAT, FQDESV (reference sequence). The CDR3 runs 16 residues. CDR3 sequence reads: CASSFGLAGRQETQYF.

This clonotype is identified as medium-sized (0.01 to 0.1%) from frequency. V and J are TRBV29-1 and TRBJ2-7; TCRdb lists TRBD1, though no DNA is available to test this call. This CDR3 is 14 amino acids long. Germline V lookup: CDR1 SQVTM, CDR2 ANQGSEA. The CDR3 loop is CSAVTRTGPREQYF.

The CDR3 spells CAWSEGQGANEQFF. This chain links TRBV30 with TRBJ2-1; TCRdb indicates TRBD1, and absent DNA this call remains unverified. Per the germline V gene, CDR1 is GTSNPN and CDR2 is SVGIG (reference sequence). CDR3 size: 14 residues.

The chain has TRBV5-6 and TRBJ1-5. Germline CDR1 and CDR2: SGHDT and YYEEEE. The CDR3 loop spans 14 amino acids. The chain's CDR3 is CASSSERSNQPQHF. Full variable domain (rest looked up from reference TRBV5-6 and TRBJ1-5): DAGVTQSPTHLIKTRGQQVTLRCSPKSGHDTVSWYQQALGQGPQFIFQYYEEEERQRGNFPDRFSGHQFPNYSSELNVNALLLGDSALYLCASSSERSNQPQHFGDGTRLSIL.

V and J are TRBV7-6 and TRBJ1-5. CDR1 and CDR2 from the germline V gene are SGHVS and FNYEAQ. The CDR3 consists of 16 residues. CDR3 in amino acids: CASSETTGSINQPQHF.

By frequency, this clonotype is medium-sized. The chain employs TRBV29-1 and TRBJ1-2; with no DNA, the TCRdb D assignment of TRBD1 cannot be verified. This CDR3 is 13 amino acids long. Germline V gives CDR1 SQVTM, CDR2 ANQGSEA. CDR3 amino acids: CSVRDRSLYGYTF.

The rearrangement links TRBV18 to TRBJ2-2. Germline CDR1 KGHSH, CDR2 LQKENI. The CDR3 runs to 14 residues. The CDR3 loop is CASSPQQNTGELFF.

The chain uses TRBV12-3 or TRBV12-4 and TRBJ1-2; TCRdb selects TRBD1, and the lack of DNA leaves this call unchecked. CDR3 size: 15 residues. The CDR3 is CASSLRTSELPGYTF.

The rearrangement uses TRBV12-3 or TRBV12-4 and TRBJ1-4; TCRdb proposes TRBD1, but this gene call is untestable without DNA. This CDR3 is built from 14 residues. The CDR3 is CASSFRRGAEKLFF.

The chain's CDR3 is CASRLGTAIGTDTQYF. V and J are TRBV7-2 and TRBJ2-3; TCRdb lists TRBD2, though no DNA is available to test this call. The CDR3 extends over 16 amino acids. Germline CDR1 and CDR2: SGHTA and FQGNSA.

By frequency, this clonotype registers medium-sized (0.01 to 0.1%). V gene TRBV6-8 combines with J gene TRBJ2-6; the D gene TCRdb calls, TRBD1, cannot be checked with no DNA. The CDR3 is 18 amino acids. The germline CDR1 and CDR2 sequences are MNHGY and SAAAGT. The CDR3 here is CASSLGQGLISGANVLTF.

The chain recombines TRBV27 with TRBJ2-7; TCRdb's assignment of TRBD1 cannot be checked, as there is no DNA. Germline CDR1 and CDR2: MNHEY and SMNVEV (reference sequence). CDR3 length equals 13 residues. The CDR3 is CASSFVVGGEQYF.

This clonotype is identified as medium-sized from frequency. The rearrangement joins TRBV29-1 to TRBJ2-3; TCRdb's assignment of TRBD2 cannot be checked, as there is no DNA. CDR1 and CDR2 (germline): SQVTM, ANQGSEA. CDR3 length equals 14 residues. CDR3 amino acids: CSGGPGLGTDTQYF.

This chain joins TRBV7-3 and TRBJ2-3; TCRdb returns TRBD1, unconfirmable since there is no DNA. CDR3 length: 14 residues. From germline, CDR1 is SGHTA and CDR2 FQGTGA. CDR3: CASSRRAATDTQYF. Using reference TRBV7-3 and TRBJ2-3 for the parts outside the CDR3, the full variable domain is GAGVSQTPSNKVTEKGKYVELRCDPISGHTALYWYRQSLGQGPEFLIYFQGTGAADDSGLPNDRFFAVRPEGSVSTLKIQRTERGDSAVYLCASSRRAATDTQYFGPGTRLTVL.

The chain recombines TRBV7-9 with TRBJ2-7; with no DNA, the TCRdb D assignment of TRBD1 cannot be verified. Germline V gene lookup returns CDR1 SEHNR and CDR2 FQNEAQ (reference sequence). This CDR3 spans 12 amino acids. CDR3 amino acids: CASSPGHDEQYF.

This clonotype is deemed medium-sized by its frequency. The chain couples TRBV29-1 to TRBJ1-2; TCRdb returns TRBD1, unconfirmable since there is no DNA. The V gene's germline CDR1 is SQVTM and CDR2 ANQGSEA. This CDR3 has 13 residues. The CDR3 region is CSVGQGDSGGYTF.

By frequency, this clonotype is medium-sized. The chain recombines TRBV15 with TRBJ1-4; the TCRdb call, TRBD1, lacks DNA for checking. Germline CDR1 and CDR2: LNHNV and YYDKDF (reference sequence). The CDR3 runs to 16 residues. CDR3 loop: CATSSRTGSGSEKLFF.

V gene TRBV19 combines with J gene TRBJ1-5; TCRdb returns TRBD1, unconfirmable since there is no DNA. The CDR3 consists of 17 residues. Germline loops: CDR1 LNHDA, CDR2 SQIVND (reference sequence). The CDR3 sequence: CASSIGTGGDSNQPQHF.

This chain links TRBV6-2 or TRBV6-3 with TRBJ2-5. Germline lookup yields CDR1 MNHEY and CDR2 SVGEGT. The CDR3 runs 13 residues. The CDR3 here is CVSRDWKGETQYF.